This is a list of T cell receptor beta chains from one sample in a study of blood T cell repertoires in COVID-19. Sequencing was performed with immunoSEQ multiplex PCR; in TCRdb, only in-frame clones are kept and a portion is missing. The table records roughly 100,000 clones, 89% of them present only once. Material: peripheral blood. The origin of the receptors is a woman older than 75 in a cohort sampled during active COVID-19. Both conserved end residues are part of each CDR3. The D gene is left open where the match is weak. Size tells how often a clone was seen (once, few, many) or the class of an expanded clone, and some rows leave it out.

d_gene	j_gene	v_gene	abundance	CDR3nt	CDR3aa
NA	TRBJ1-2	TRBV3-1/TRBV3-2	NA	TGTGCCAGCAGCCAACAGGGTATTAGCTATGGCTACACCTTC	CASSQQGISYGYTF
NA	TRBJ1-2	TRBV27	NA	TGTGCCATCAAGTCGGGGGGCGGAGGAGGCGGCTACACCTTC	CAIKSGGGGGGYTF
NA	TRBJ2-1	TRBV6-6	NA	TGTGCCAGCAGCGCGAGTTACAATGAGCAGTTCTTC	CASSASYNEQFF
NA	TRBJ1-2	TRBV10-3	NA	TGTGCCATCAGTGGACCGACAGTCATCTATGGCTACACCTTC	CAISGPTVIYGYTF
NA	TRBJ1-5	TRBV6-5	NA	TGTGCCAGCAGCAGCGGATTTTGGCAGCCCCAGCATTTT	CASSSGFWQPQHF
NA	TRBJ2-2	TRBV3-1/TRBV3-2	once	TGTGCCAGCAGCCCAGCGGACAGGAACACCGGGGAGCTGTTTTTT	CASSPADRNTGELFF
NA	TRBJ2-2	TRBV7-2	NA	TGTGCCAGCAGCACCCCCCGCGGGGCCCTCCTGAACACCGGGGAGCTGTTTTTT	CASSTPRGALLNTGELFF
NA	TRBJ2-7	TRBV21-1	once	TGTGCCAGCAGCAAAGCCGGGACAGGGGTGAGGGAGCAGTACTTC	CASSKAGTGVREQYF
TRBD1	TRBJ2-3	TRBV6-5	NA	TGTGCCAGCAGCCGGGACAGGGGGAAAGGGGATACGCAGTATTTT	CASSRDRGKGDTQYF
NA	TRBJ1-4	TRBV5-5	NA	TGTGCCAGCAGCTCTGGACAGGAAAAACTGTTTTTT	CASSSGQEKLFF
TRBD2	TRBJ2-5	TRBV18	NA	TGTGCCAGCTCACCTCTAGGCGCGGGGGGTCTTCGAGAGACCCAGTACTTC	CASSPLGAGGLRETQYF
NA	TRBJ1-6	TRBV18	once	TGTGCCAGCTCACCACGAGCCGTGTACTCCGACAGCAGTAATTCACCCCTCCACTTT	CASSPRAVYSDSSNSPLHF
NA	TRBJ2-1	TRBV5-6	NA	TGTGCCAGCAGCTTGGCCCGAACTAGCAATGAGCAGTTCTTC	CASSLARTSNEQFF
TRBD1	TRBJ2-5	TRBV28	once	TGTGCCAGCAGACCTGACAGGGGCGTAGGACAAGAGACCCAGTACTTC	CASRPDRGVGQETQYF
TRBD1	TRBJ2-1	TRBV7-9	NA	TGTGCCAGCAGCTTATCCAGGACAGGGATCAATGAGCAGTTCTTC	CASSLSRTGINEQFF
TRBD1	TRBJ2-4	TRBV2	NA	TGTGCCAGGGGACAGGGGGCGGACAAAAACATTCAGTACTTC	CARGQGADKNIQYF
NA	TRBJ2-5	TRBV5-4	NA	TGTGCCAGCAGCCGGCAAGAGACCCAGTACTTC	CASSRQETQYF
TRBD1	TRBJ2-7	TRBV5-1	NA	TGCGCCAGCAGCTTGCCCAACAGGGGCTCCTACGAGCAGTACTTC	CASSLPNRGSYEQYF
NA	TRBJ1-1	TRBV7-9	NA	TGTGCCAGCAGCTTAGGGTCGGACAGTCCCAGAAACACTGAAGCTTTCTTT	CASSLGSDSPRNTEAFF
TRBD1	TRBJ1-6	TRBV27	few	TGTGCCAGCAGCCCAAGGATCACAGGGGTCAATTCACCCCTCCACTTT	CASSPRITGVNSPLHF
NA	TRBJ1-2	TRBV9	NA	TGTGCCAGCACCCTGGGGTCGGGGTCCGGTGGCTACACCTTC	CASTLGSGSGGYTF
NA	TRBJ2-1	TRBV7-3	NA	TGTGCCAGCAGCGGCACCGGAGCCCCCTACAATGAGCAGTTCTTC	CASSGTGAPYNEQFF
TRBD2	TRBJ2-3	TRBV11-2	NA	TGTGCCAGCAGCTTCGCGGGGGGGGAGAGAGATACGCAGTATTTT	CASSFAGGERDTQYF
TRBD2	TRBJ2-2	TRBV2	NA	TGTGCCAGCAGTGGGCAGGGACTAGGGGAGCTGTTTTTT	CASSGQGLGELFF
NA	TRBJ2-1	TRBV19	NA	TGTGCCAGTAGTATTACCGCAGGGTGGGCGGAAAGTTCCTACAATGAGCAGTTCTTC	CASSITAGWAESSYNEQFF
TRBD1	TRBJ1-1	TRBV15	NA	TGTGCCACCAGGGAGGGGGCGGTGGGGGTAGAAGAAGCTTTCTTT	CATREGAVGVEEAFF
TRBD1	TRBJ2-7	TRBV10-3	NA	TGTGCCATCGGGACAGATCTCTACGAGCAGTACTTC	CAIGTDLYEQYF
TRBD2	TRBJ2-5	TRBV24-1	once	TGTGCCACCAGTCCCGGGGGGGAGACCCAGTACTTC	CATSPGGETQYF
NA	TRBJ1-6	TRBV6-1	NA	TGTGCCAGCAGTGAAGGGACCCCCCGGGGGGGATCACCCCTCCACTTT	CASSEGTPRGGSPLHF
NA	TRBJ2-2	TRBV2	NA	TGTGCCAGCAGTGCCCTGGAGCTGTTTTTT	CASSALELFF
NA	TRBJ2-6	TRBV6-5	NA	TGTGCCAGCTGTTCCCCCGGCTCTGGGGCCAACGTCCTGACTTTC	CASCSPGSGANVLTF
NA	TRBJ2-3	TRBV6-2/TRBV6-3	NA	TGTGCCAGCAGCCCCTCCGGGAGCACAGATACGCAGTATTTT	CASSPSGSTDTQYF
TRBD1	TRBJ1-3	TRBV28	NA	TGTGCCAGCAGTTCGGGACAGAAAGGAAACACCATATATTTT	CASSSGQKGNTIYF
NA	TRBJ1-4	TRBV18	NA	TGTGCCAGCTCACCGAGGACAGAAAAACTGTTTTTT	CASSPRTEKLFF
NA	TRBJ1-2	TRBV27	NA	TGTGCCAGCAGTTTATCGAAACAGGGTAACTATGGCTACACCTTC	CASSLSKQGNYGYTF
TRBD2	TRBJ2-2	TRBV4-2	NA	TGTGCCAGCAGCCAAGATAGGGGACTAGGTTTGGGAAACACCGGGGAGCTGTTTTTT	CASSQDRGLGLGNTGELFF
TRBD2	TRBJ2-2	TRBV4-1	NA	TGCGCCAGCAGCCGGGGGGAGGGAGCGAACACCGGGGAGCTGTTTTTT	CASSRGEGANTGELFF
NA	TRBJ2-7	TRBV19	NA	TGTGCCAGTAGTACCGCACAGGGAGCCTCCTACGAGCAGTACTTC	CASSTAQGASYEQYF
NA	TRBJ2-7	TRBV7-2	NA	TGTGCCAGCAGCTTAGTCGGGGGAGCCTACGAGCAGTACTTC	CASSLVGGAYEQYF
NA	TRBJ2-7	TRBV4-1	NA	TGCGCCAGCAGCCAAGAGGATACAGGGCGGGCGCAGTACTTC	CASSQEDTGRAQYF